This T cell receptor (beta chain) was captured in a study of molecular identifiers for immune sequencing clone quantification. Turning to the study itself: Naive CD8 RNA (around 20,000 or 100,000 cells) was divided into five aliquots, with four sequenced.

V lost 1 base to trimming and J lost 4 bases; unmatched junction nucleotides: 2. From germline, CDR1 is SGHVS and CDR2 FQNEAQ. The CDR3 has 14 amino acids. This clonotype occurred many times. As yet, its antigen is unknown. Previously published methods and listed TCR primers were used for the bulk TCR libraries. One entry per CDR3 protein results from TCRdb running MiXCR on the PCR reads. The table has 250,000 to 400,000 distinct CDR3 sequences, around a fifth seen once. Study-wide findings and caveats: Highly expanded clone sizes could end up underestimated if a barcode were shared by identical TCR molecules. Beyond 20 RNA copies, clones held over 99% of effector molecules, compared with under 1% in naive cells.

This receptor was obtained from a human donor in good health. Some libraries in this study had Jurkat cell RNA spiked in. J is TRBJ2-7 and V is TRBV7-8; the match to TRBD1 covers 9 bases. The material sequenced was naive CD8+ T cells from blood, with Jurkat cell RNA spiked in. Subset noted: FACS-sorted CD8+CD4-CCR7+CD45RA+ naive T cells. CDR3 bases: TGTGCCAGCAGCTTAGTTGGGACAGGGTACGAGCAGTACTTC. Protein product: CASSLVGTGYEQYF.